These T cell receptor beta chains were read from a single sample in a study of blood T cell repertoires in COVID-19. Generated by immunoSEQ multiplex PCR, the TCRdb table keeps only in-frame clones and is missing some. Of about 180,000 clones detected, 88% appear once; the ten largest clones hold roughly 9%. The specimen was PBMCs or T cells enriched from blood (not recorded which). Every receptor here comes from a woman under 30 who had recovered from COVID-19. The CDR3 runs from the conserved cysteine through the conserved F or W. The D gene is left open where the match is weak. The size of a clone is reported for some rows only, either as once, few or many, or as a class for expanded clones.

J: TRBJ2-7
size: NA
V: TRBV5-8
D: TRBD1
CDR3: CASSSQFFAGGDYEQYF
DNA: TGTGCCAGCAGCTCCCAGTTTTTCGCAGGGGGAGACTACGAGCAGTACTTC

J: TRBJ2-3
size: NA
V: TRBV13
D: TRBD1
CDR3: CATSARTGLNTDTQYF
DNA: TGTGCCACAAGTGCACGGACAGGGCTAAACACAGATACGCAGTATTTT

J: TRBJ2-1
size: once
V: TRBV5-4
D: NA
CDR3: CASSLGQTYNEQFF
DNA: TGTGCCAGCAGCTTGGGACAGACATACAATGAGCAGTTCTTC

J: TRBJ1-1
size: NA
V: TRBV28
D: NA
CDR3: CASSLGGLAIPNTEAFF
DNA: TGTGCCAGCAGTTTGGGGGGGTTAGCCATCCCGAACACTGAAGCTTTCTTT

J: TRBJ2-7
size: NA
V: TRBV6-5
D: NA
CDR3: CASSPRGYYEQYF
DNA: TGTGCCAGCAGCCCCCGGGGGTACTACGAGCAGTACTTC

J: TRBJ2-7
size: NA
V: TRBV11-2
D: NA
CDR3: CASSFPPAELYEQYF
DNA: TGTGCCAGCAGCTTCCCCCCAGCGGAGCTATACGAGCAGTACTTC

J: TRBJ2-7
size: many
V: TRBV2
D: NA
CDR3: CASSERGGYEQYF
DNA: TGTGCCAGCAGTGAAAGGGGGGGCTACGAGCAGTACTTC

J: TRBJ2-7
size: NA
V: TRBV2
D: TRBD1
CDR3: CAIHRGERYEQYF
DNA: TGTGCCATCCACAGGGGCGAACGATACGAGCAGTACTTC

J: TRBJ2-7
size: NA
V: TRBV11-3
D: NA
CDR3: CASSFGGPGGEQYF
DNA: TGTGCCAGCAGTTTTGGGGGGCCGGGGGGCGAGCAGTACTTC

J: TRBJ2-7
size: NA
V: TRBV19
D: TRBD1
CDR3: CASMGRYRDRGFEQYF
DNA: TGTGCCAGTATGGGACGATACCGGGACAGGGGTTTCGAGCAGTACTTC

J: TRBJ1-5
size: NA
V: TRBV2
D: TRBD1
CDR3: CASSEWGRGNQPQHF
DNA: TGTGCCAGCAGTGAATGGGGCAGGGGGAATCAGCCCCAGCATTTT

J: TRBJ2-2
size: NA
V: TRBV2
D: NA
CDR3: CASSGLYGELFF
DNA: TGTGCCAGCAGTGGCCTCTACGGGGAGCTGTTTTTT

J: TRBJ1-2
size: NA
V: TRBV7-2
D: NA
CDR3: CASSLQGQQGYGYTF
DNA: TGTGCCAGCAGCTTACAGGGGCAGCAGGGCTATGGCTACACCTTC

J: TRBJ2-5
size: NA
V: TRBV11-3
D: NA
CDR3: CASSLGRGGETQYF
DNA: TGTGCCAGCAGCCTAGGCCGCGGAGGGGAGACCCAGTACTTC

J: TRBJ1-2
size: NA
V: TRBV3-1/TRBV3-2
D: TRBD1
CDR3: CASSRNMGQGGDGYTF
DNA: TGTGCCAGCAGTCGTAACATGGGACAGGGGGGCGATGGCTACACCTTC

J: TRBJ1-2
size: NA
V: TRBV30
D: TRBD1
CDR3: CAWSGDRGFYGYTF
DNA: TGTGCCTGGAGTGGAGACAGGGGTTTTTATGGCTACACCTTC

J: TRBJ2-3
size: NA
V: TRBV2
D: NA
CDR3: CASRETSFSPDTQYF
DNA: TGTGCCAGCCGAGAGACTAGTTTCTCCCCAGATACGCAGTATTTT

J: TRBJ1-2
size: NA
V: TRBV28
D: NA
CDR3: CASSTRTSQGMLYGYTF
DNA: TGTGCCAGCAGCACACGCACCAGTCAGGGGATGTTGTATGGCTACACCTTC

J: TRBJ1-4
size: NA
V: TRBV5-1
D: TRBD1
CDR3: CASSPRTGGNEKLFF
DNA: TGCGCCAGCAGCCCAAGGACAGGAGGCAATGAAAAACTGTTTTTT

J: TRBJ2-7
size: NA
V: TRBV7-9
D: TRBD1
CDR3: CASSSDRGIGDSYEQYF
DNA: TGTGCCAGCAGCTCAGACAGGGGAATCGGGGACTCCTACGAGCAGTACTTC

J: TRBJ2-3
size: NA
V: TRBV6-5
D: TRBD2
CDR3: CATGLANIRDTQYF
DNA: TGTGCCACTGGACTAGCCAACATTAGAGATACGCAGTATTTT

J: TRBJ1-4
size: NA
V: TRBV28
D: NA
CDR3: CASSDYREHNEKLFF
DNA: TGTGCCAGCAGTGACTACAGAGAACATAATGAAAAACTGTTTTTT

J: TRBJ1-2
size: NA
V: TRBV5-1
D: NA
CDR3: CASSLLWGRDGYTF
DNA: TGCGCCAGCAGCTTGCTTTGGGGGCGTGATGGCTACACCTTC